This TCR beta chain was recorded in a study of blood T cell repertoires in COVID-19. Study-wide background: Sample material is recorded as cDNA or gDNA derived from T cells, B-cell-depleted T cells, or PBMCs.

In the original processing: Nucleated cell number was recorded as an estimate derived from reference gene primer amplification. The repertoire was sequenced with immunoSEQ multiplex PCR; TCRdb's copy has only in-frame clones and lacks some. V, J and clone size are taken as reported in that table, and D and trimming were inferred from the DNA itself. This table holds approximately 40,000 clones, about four fifths found once. In regard to this clone: This sequence may be a read error, since a much larger clone differs from it by one base.

This CDR3 region has 18 residues. Germline V gene lookup returns CDR1 SGDLS and CDR2 YYNGEE. Material for sequencing was peripheral blood. This receptor was taken from a woman aged 55-70 years with acute or convalescent COVID-19. The chain has TRBV9 and TRBJ2-7, with D possibly being TRBD1 (6 bases). CDR3 amino acids: CVSSPPITRGTIQDEQYF. The CDR3, as DNA: TGTGTCAGCAGCCCTCCCATAACGAGGGGGACGATCCAAGACGAGCAGTACTTC. Together with reference TRBV9 and TRBJ2-7, the CDR3 gives the full variable domain: DSGVTQTPKHLITATGQRVTLRCSPRSGDLSVYWYQQSLDQGLQFLIQYYNGEERAKGNILERFSAQQFPDLHSELNLSSLELGDSALYFCVSSPPITRGTIQDEQYFGPGTRLTVT.